These 14 T cell receptor beta chains originate from one sample sequenced in a study of shared clonotypes between healthy human individuals. Sequenced by immunoSEQ multiplex PCR; TCRdb stores in-frame clones only, minus some. The sample records roughly 640,000 clones, 95% to 98% being singletons. The specimen was naive CD4+ T cells sorted from blood. The sample's subset: CD45RA+ positively selected. These receptors all come from a woman in her twenties or thirties in good health.

The chain has TRBV28 and TRBJ1-2; D is possibly TRBD1 (5 bases). The germline CDR1 and CDR2 sequences are MDHEN and SYDVKM. V gave up 7 bases and J gave up 7 bases, with 16 bases separating them. CDR3 length equals 13 residues. The CDR3 nucleotides are TGTGCCAGCACCCTGGAACAGGACTCTGGCTACACCTTC. It translates to CASTLEQDSGYTF.

This chain links TRBV27 with TRBJ2-7; 14 bases are a match to TRBD2. V shed 5 bases and J 2 bases; nucleotides not matched to a gene: 8. This CDR3 contains 17 residues. The germline gives CDR1 MNHEY, CDR2 SMNVEV (reference sequence). In DNA form, the CDR3 reads TGTGCCAGCAGTATAGGGACTAGCGGGAGTGGGACCTACGAGCAGTACTTC. Residues: CASSIGTSGSGTYEQYF.

The rearrangement joins TRBV28 to TRBJ2-2; 9 bases match TRBD1. This CDR3 region has 14 residues. The germline gives CDR1 MDHEN, CDR2 SYDVKM. With 2 bases clipped from V and 7 bases from J, the junction kept 2 bases outside the gene matches. CDR3 residues: CASSLTGGNGELFF. The CDR3 DNA reads as TGTGCCAGCAGTTTAACAGGGGGCAACGGGGAGCTGTTTTTT.

The chain recombines TRBV18 with TRBJ1-1; 7 bases are shared with TRBD1. CDR3 length equals 13 residues. CDR1 is KGHSH and CDR2 is LQKENI in the germline V gene. V gave up 2 bases and J gave up 6 bases; unmatched junction bases: 3. Here the CDR3 reads CASSPGQDSEAFF. The CDR3 DNA follows: TGTGCCAGCTCACCAGGACAGGACTCTGAAGCTTTCTTT. Looking up the rest from reference TRBV18 and TRBJ1-1 gives the full variable domain: NAGVMQNPRHLVRRRGQEARLRCSPMKGHSHVYWYRQLPEEGLKFMVYLQKENIIDESGMPKERFSAEFPKEGPSILRIQQVVRGDSAAYFCASSPGQDSEAFFGQGTRLTVV.

The chain uses TRBV18 and TRBJ2-1; 7 bases match TRBD1. The V gene's germline CDR1 is KGHSH and CDR2 LQKENI. The CDR3 totals 15 residues. V shed 1 base and J 8 bases; nucleotides not matched to a gene: 8. The CDR3 reads CASSPRAGGIDEQFF. The CDR3 DNA follows: TGTGCCAGCTCACCACGGGCAGGGGGTATCGATGAGCAGTTCTTC.

The gene calls are TRBV30 and TRBJ1-5; TRBD1 aligns across 10 bases. The J segment lost 6 bases and the V segment lost 1 base, leaving 6 bases of the junction unmatched. CDR3 length: 15 residues. Germline V lookup: CDR1 GTSNPN, CDR2 SVGIG (reference sequence). CDR3 bases: TGTGCCTGGAGTGAAGGACAGGGGGTAAGTCAGCCCCAGCATTTT. Translation: CAWSEGQGVSQPQHF.

Regarding this clone: At the DNA level, this CDR3 is encoded by other sequences in the same sample as well. The CDR3 DNA reads as TGCGCCAGCAGCCAAGCTCCCGGGACTAGCGGAAACAATGAGCAGTTCTTC. Its translation is CASSQAPGTSGNNEQFF. The chain recombines TRBV4-1 with TRBJ2-1; TRBD2 matches 11 bases. The germline V gene has CDR1 MGHRA and CDR2 YSYEKL. Trimming at V came to 1 base and at J to 5 bases, leaving 7 bases not matched to a gene. The CDR3 contains 17 residues.

The chain uses TRBV10-2 and TRBJ2-3, with no clear D. V gave up 5 bases and J gave up 2 bases, with 11 bases separating them. The CDR3 spans 14 residues. The germline V gene has CDR1 WSHSY and CDR2 SAAADI. CDR3 loop: CASSFSTTTDTQYF. The CDR3 DNA reads TGCGCCAGCAGTTTCTCCACGACCACAGATACGCAGTATTTT.

CDR3 DNA: TGTGCCAGCAGTACTGATATACTGGAAGCTTTCTTT. It yields the protein CASSTDILEAFF. This rearrangement joins TRBV28 to TRBJ1-1; no clear D. The CDR3 consists of 12 residues. CDR1 is MDHEN and CDR2 is SYDVKM in the germline V gene. Trimming left V 5 bases short and J 8 bases short, with 12 bases between. Filled out from reference TRBV28 and TRBJ1-1, the complete variable domain reads DVKVTQSSRYLVKRTGEKVFLECVQDMDHENMFWYRQDPGLGLRLIYFSYDVKMKEKGDIPEGYSVSREKKERFSLILESASTNQTSMYLCASSTDILEAFFGQGTRLTVV.

The chain uses TRBV5-6 and TRBJ2-1; D gene unclear. Germline loops: CDR1 SGHDT, CDR2 YYEEEE. V gave up 2 bases and J gave up 0 bases, with 9 bases separating them. The CDR3 loop spans 15 amino acids. The CDR3 protein is CASSFMKSSYNEQFF. CDR3 sequence (DNA): TGTGCCAGCAGCTTTATGAAGAGCTCCTACAATGAGCAGTTCTTC. Filled out from reference TRBV5-6 and TRBJ2-1, the complete variable domain reads DAGVTQSPTHLIKTRGQQVTLRCSPKSGHDTVSWYQQALGQGPQFIFQYYEEEERQRGNFPDRFSGHQFPNYSSELNVNALLLGDSALYLCASSFMKSSYNEQFFGPGTRLTVL.

This chain links TRBV2 with TRBJ2-5; D might be TRBD1 (7 bases). This CDR3 comprises 16 residues. Germline V gene lookup returns CDR1 SNHLY and CDR2 FYNNEI. The germline V and J ends were trimmed by 2 bases and 7 bases, with 20 bases remaining between them. The CDR3 loop is CASSENGQAGISTQYF. CDR3 in DNA: TGTGCCAGCAGTGAAAACGGACAGGCGGGAATTTCGACCCAGTACTTC.

CDR3 protein: CASSPARRAGLEQYF. CDR3 nucleotides: TGTGCCAGCTCACCAGCCCGCCGGGCGGGACTCGAGCAGTACTTC. The genes are TRBV18 and TRBJ2-7, with D possibly TRBD2 on 6 matching bases. V was shortened by 2 bases and J by 6 bases, with 17 bases between the two germline ends. The CDR3 length is 15 residues. Germline lookup yields CDR1 KGHSH and CDR2 LQKENI.

The V call is TRBV4-1, the J call TRBJ2-2; 11 nucleotides agree with TRBD2. This CDR3 is 17 amino acids long. V lost 0 bases and J lost 9; bases outside the gene matches: 9. CDR1 and CDR2 from the germline V gene are MGHRA and YSYEKL. Written as DNA, the CDR3 is TGCGCCAGCAGCCAAGAGCCTAGCGGGAGGCGGGGGCGGGAGCTGTTTTTT. The encoded protein is CASSQEPSGRRGRELFF.

The V call is TRBV28, the J call TRBJ1-5; 10 bases match TRBD1. The CDR3 is made up of 15 amino acids. J was trimmed by 7 bases and V by 6 bases; bases with no gene match: 9. CDR1 is MDHEN and CDR2 is SYDVKM in the germline V gene. The CDR3 region is CASSRTGGRSQPQHF. In DNA, the CDR3 is TGTGCCAGCAGCAGGACAGGGGGTCGAAGCCAGCCCCAGCATTTT.